This T cell receptor beta chain came from a study of T cell responses to AZD1222 COVID-19 vaccine. The CDR3 covers 11 residues. Germline CDR1 is MDHEN and CDR2 is SYDVKM. V was shortened by 7 bases and J by 5 bases, with 3 bases between the two germline ends. Findings of the study overall: After the peak T cell response, and only then, were repertoires sampled.

Using immunoSEQ multiplex PCR, the repertoire was profiled, and TCRdb retains in-frame clones only, with some absent. Of roughly 120,000 clones in the sample, 88% were seen once. With respect to this clone: Antigen unknown.

The sequences come from peripheral blood, collected on day 0 of AZD1222 vaccination. V gene TRBV28 combines with J gene TRBJ1-6; D unclear. The source is an adult in good health. The CDR3 reads CASTDNSPLHF. In nucleotides, the CDR3 is TGTGCCAGCACTGATAATTCACCCCTCCACTTT.